This T cell receptor (beta chain) is from a study of T cell changes during pregnancy in multiple sclerosis. The table came from immunoSEQ multiplex PCR; TCRdb's copy has only in-frame clones and leaves some out. Of about 80,000 clones listed, 92% are singletons. Trimming took 5 bases from V and 6 from J; bases not matched to a gene: 5. In germline, CDR1 is SGHTA, CDR2 FQGNSA. This CDR3 has 14 amino acids. This chain uses TRBV7-2 with TRBJ1-1; 11 bases map to TRBD1. Sequencing used peripheral blood, obtained before pregnancy. This receptor was identified in a female donor with multiple sclerosis, enrolled in a pregnancy study. The CDR3 here is CASSRDRGNSEAFF. The CDR3 nucleotides read TGTGCCAGCAGCCGGGACAGGGGGAATTCTGAAGCTTTCTTT.